This T cell receptor (beta chain) was recovered during a study of TIL therapy for anti-PD-1-resistant metastatic lung cancer. Study summary: Median patient age was approximately 59, ranging 38-75 years. Study-level findings and limits: This highly selected cohort may not generalize to typical lung cancer patients. Many TIL product clones were absent from baseline tumor, suggesting clonal contraction.

Time point noted: pre-treatment sample, taken before nivolumab and TIL therapy. Tumor tissue came from excised metastases, mostly pleural nodules or supraclavicular lymph nodes. This clone was counted at least ten times. The antigen remains unidentified. Between the trimmed V and J ends, which lost 0 bases and 0 bases, there was a span of 20 bases. The V gene's germline CDR1 is LNHDA and CDR2 SQIVND (reference sequence). The CDR3 is 20 residues long. The immunoSEQ assay was v3. Each library reached about 2 million read pairs, or 5-6 million at deep level. Generated by immunoSEQ multiplex PCR, the TCRdb table keeps only in-frame clones and is missing some. Of under 100,000 clones listed, less than 70% are singletons.

V gene TRBV19 combines with J gene TRBJ2-2, with D perhaps given as TRBD1 or TRBD2 (5 bases each). The TCR comes from a person between 25 and 80 years old with non-small cell lung cancer. Sequences were derived from tumor tissue, sampled at baseline. The CDR3 DNA is TGTGCCAGTAGTATAGATCTCCCCTGGCGAGGGGCCGCGAACACCGGGGAGCTGTTTTTT. This gives the protein CASSIDLPWRGAANTGELFF.